This T cell receptor (beta chain) was captured in a study of blood T cell repertoires in COVID-19 (dated by TCRdb to 2018 to 2021). For the study in its entirety: Samples covering the acute and convalescent phases of COVID-19 were provided by collaborators in the United States, Italy and Spain. The samples were drawn from two sources: the first 160 participants of the ongoing ImmuneRACE study, and 1,000 to 1,500 subjects contributed by 6 global collaborators. Where HLA class I and class II types were available, the types were taken from metadata supplied by the sample provider, not from assay-based typing. A de-identified subject ID, COVID-19 status, age in years and sex were almost always included in the sample metadata. The prospective study material was composed of cDNA or gDNA derived from T cells, B-cell-depleted T cells, or PBMCs. Subjects who had been exposed to COVID-19, were actively infected with it, or had recovered from it provided the deeply sampled blood TCRbeta repertoires that made up the dataset. The repertoires were released in a freely available public database meant as a resource for research on the immune response to SARS-CoV-2.

With regard to this clone: Which antigen it targets is not known. It has no much larger one-base neighbor in the sample; base qualities were not kept.

Here is what the overall study found, with its caveats: The amount of clinical and demographic metadata varied by source and participant and was provided uncurated.

CDR1 KGHSH and CDR2 LQKENI are derived from the germline V gene. V gives up 3 bases and J gives up 8 bases, and the segment between their germline ends measures 13 bases. The CDR3, from cysteine to phenylalanine, totals 14 residues. Only the CDR3 DNA stays, 42 bases, in frame from base 1. Collaborating institutions collected whole blood in K2EDTA tubes following their own protocols. For TCRbeta analysis, collaborator samples were shipped as frozen whole blood, as isolated PBMCs, or as DNA extracted from either sample type. TCRbeta CDR3 regions were amplified from genomic DNA using the immunoSEQ Assay, a bias-controlled multiplex PCR. The original methods were these. The number of nucleated cells in each sample was estimated from the amplification of reference gene primers within the assay. Sequence reads were collapsed and filtered to measure the absolute abundance of every unique TCRbeta CDR3 rearrangement. For each sample, productive Simpson clonality was calculated by taking the square root of Simpson's diversity index across productive rearrangements. TCRdb re-hosts the immuneACCESS table, in-frame sequences only. Its copies lack some clones; in the studies checked, an unresolved V gene accounts for under half of them, and the cause for the rest is not known. For V, J and clone size, that table is used; D and trimming come from the DNA. The sample table holds approximately 100,000 clones, of which roughly 92% were seen once. 5% to 7% of the sample is in the top ten clones.

This sequence was found in a man aged 70-80 years with acute or convalescent COVID-19. This sequence uses TRBV18 and TRBJ1-4; the D gene remains uncertain. The sequenced material came from peripheral blood. At the DNA level, the sequence is TGTGCCAGCTCACCTGGCCAGGCCGGCGAAAAACTGTTTTTT. This gives the protein CASSPGQAGEKLFF. The reference TRBV18 and TRBJ1-4 proteins fill in what lies around the CDR3, so the full variable domain reads NAGVMQNPRHLVRRRGQEARLRCSPMKGHSHVYWYRQLPEEGLKFMVYLQKENIIDESGMPKERFSAEFPKEGPSILRIQQVVRGDSAAYFCASSPGQAGEKLFFGSGTQLSVL.